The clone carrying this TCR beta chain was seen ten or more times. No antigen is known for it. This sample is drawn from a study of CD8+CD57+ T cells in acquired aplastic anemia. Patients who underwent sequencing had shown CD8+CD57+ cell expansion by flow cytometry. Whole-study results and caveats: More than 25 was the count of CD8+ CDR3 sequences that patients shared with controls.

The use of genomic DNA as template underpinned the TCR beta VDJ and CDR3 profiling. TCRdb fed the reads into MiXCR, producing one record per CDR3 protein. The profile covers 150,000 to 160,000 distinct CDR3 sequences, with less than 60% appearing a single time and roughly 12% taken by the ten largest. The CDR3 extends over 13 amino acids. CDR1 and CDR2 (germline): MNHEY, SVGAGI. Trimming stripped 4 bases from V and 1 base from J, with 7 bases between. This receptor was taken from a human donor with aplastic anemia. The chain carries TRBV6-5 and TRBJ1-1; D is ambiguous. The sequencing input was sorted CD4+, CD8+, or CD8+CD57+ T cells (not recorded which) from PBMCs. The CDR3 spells CASSFHENTEAFF. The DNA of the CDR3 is TGTGCCAGCAGTTTTCACGAGAACACTGAAGCTTTCTTT.